Listed here are 30 T cell receptor beta chains from one sample, sequenced in a study of T cell responses to AZD1222 COVID-19 vaccine. The assay was immunoSEQ multiplex PCR, and TCRdb's table has in-frame clones only and misses some. The data hold more than 95,000 clones, with approximately 86% observed a single time. The source was peripheral blood, collected 28 days after the second dose of the MenACWY control vaccine. These receptors were obtained from an adult who received the MenACWY meningococcal vaccine as a control.

The rearrangement links TRBV10-3 to TRBJ1-6; TRBD1 matches at 7 bases. The CDR3 covers 15 residues. The V gene end was trimmed by 2 bases and the J gene end by 11 bases; junction bases not matched to a gene: 9. Germline CDR1 and CDR2: ENHRY and SYGVKD. The CDR3 DNA reads as TGTGCCATCAGTGAGATCCCAGGGGGAGGAACACCCCTCCACTTT. Translated: CAISEIPGGGTPLHF.

The rearrangement uses TRBV30 and TRBJ2-7; 10 positions agree with TRBD2. The CDR3 sequence is 15 residues long. Germline V gene lookup returns CDR1 GTSNPN and CDR2 SVGIG (reference sequence). J lost 0 bases, V lost 0 bases, and 2 bases had no gene match. For the CDR3, the DNA is TGTGCCTGGAGTGTAAGGACTAGCGGCTCCTACGAGCAGTACTTC. As protein: CAWSVRTSGSYEQYF.

The V and J genes are TRBV12-5 and TRBJ2-1; D call uncertain. Deletions cut 5 bases from V and 7 bases from J, with 15 bases between. CDR3 length: 14 amino acids. Germline CDR1 and CDR2: LGHNT and FRNRAP. This chain's CDR3 is CASGTSRVLNEQFF. The DNA of the CDR3 is TGTGCTAGTGGTACCTCCCGGGTATTGAATGAGCAGTTCTTC. Based on the CDR3 plus reference TRBV12-5 and TRBJ2-1, the full variable domain is DARVTQTPRHKVTEMGQEVTMRCQPILGHNTVFWYRQTMMQGLELLAYFRNRAPLDDSGMPKDRFSAEMPDATLATLKIQPSEPRDSAVYFCASGTSRVLNEQFFGPGTRLTVL.

V is TRBV6-6 and J is TRBJ2-2, with 14 bases aligning to TRBD2. The CDR3 length is 19 residues. The V and J ends lost 5 bases and 2 bases, in that order; junction bases with no gene match: 10. Germline V gene lookup returns CDR1 MNHNY and CDR2 SVGAGI (reference sequence). This CDR3 reads CASSPPGLAGGLNTGELFF. As DNA, the CDR3 is TGTGCCAGCAGTCCCCCCGGACTAGCGGGGGGCTTAAACACCGGGGAGCTGTTTTTT.

This chain links TRBV18 with TRBJ2-3; TRBD2 matches 9 bases. The V and J ends lost 5 bases and 6 bases, in that order; junction bases with no gene match: 12. CDR3 size: 16 residues. Germline V gene lookup returns CDR1 KGHSH and CDR2 LQKENI. The CDR3 here is CASSRDGGLAPDTQYF. The CDR3, as DNA: TGTGCCAGCTCAAGAGATGGGGGACTAGCCCCGGATACGCAGTATTTT.

The chain has TRBV29-1 and TRBJ1-5, with a possible D match to TRBD1 (6 bases). Between the trimmed V and J ends, which lost 5 bases and 4 bases, there was a span of 12 bases. There are 13 residues in the CDR3. Per the germline V gene, CDR1 is SQVTM and CDR2 is ANQGSEA. The CDR3: CSVKGGLNQPQHF. Written as DNA, the CDR3 is TGCAGCGTTAAAGGGGGGCTTAATCAGCCCCAGCATTTT.

The CDR3 coding sequence is TGTGCCAGCAGTGGGTCGGAGAAGCAGTTCTTC. It encodes CASSGSEKQFF. The J gene is TRBJ2-1, the V gene TRBV2; D remains unclear. Trimming removed 4 bases at V and 11 bases at J, with 9 bases between. CDR1 is SNHLY and CDR2 is FYNNEI in the germline V gene. The CDR3 consists of 11 residues.

The rearrangement joins TRBV6-2 or TRBV6-3 to TRBJ1-5; D uncertain. V was clipped by 2 bases and J by 0 bases, with 14 bases between them. This CDR3 comprises 17 residues. From germline, CDR1 is MNHEY and CDR2 SVGEGT. The CDR3 nucleotides read TGTGCCAGCAGTTACGCCCGTGGATGGGATAGCAATCAGCCCCAGCATTTT. It yields the protein CASSYARGWDSNQPQHF.

J is TRBJ1-3 and V is TRBV3-1 (or the pseudogene TRBV3-2); no clear D gene. This CDR3 comprises 15 residues. Trimming pared 1 base from V and 2 bases from J, leaving 9 bases between. Germline CDR1 is LGHDT and CDR2 is YNNKEL (reference sequence). CDR3 sequence: CASSQGAETGNTIYF. CDR3 bases: TGTGCCAGCAGCCAAGGAGCCGAAACTGGAAACACCATATATTTT.

V gene TRBV10-3 combines with J gene TRBJ2-7; perhaps TRBD2 as D (7 bases). Germline CDR1 reads ENHRY; CDR2 reads SYGVKD. Trimming removed 7 bases at V and 7 bases at J, with 11 bases between. The CDR3 has 11 amino acids. CDR3 loop: CAIKGEGEQYF. Written as DNA, the CDR3 is TGTGCCATCAAGGGGGAGGGGGAGCAGTACTTC.

This clone was observed a handful of times. This chain joins TRBV28 and TRBJ1-5; tentatively, D is TRBD1 (6 bases). The CDR3 is 13 amino acids. V was pared by 6 bases and J by 12 bases, with 18 bases between. Germline loops: CDR1 MDHEN, CDR2 SYDVKM. CDR3 region: CASRRNTGTHQHF. For the CDR3, the DNA is TGTGCCAGCAGGCGAAACACAGGGACCCACCAGCATTTT.

The gene calls are TRBV9 and TRBJ2-2; D is ambiguous. The CDR3 is made up of 13 amino acids. Germline-derived CDR1 and CDR2 are SGDLS and YYNGEE. Trimming took off 2 bases at V and 8 bases at J, with 10 bases between the two ends. CDR3 protein: CASSVWADGELFF. The CDR3, as DNA: TGTGCCAGCAGCGTGTGGGCTGATGGGGAGCTGTTTTTT. Full variable domain (remainder filled in from reference TRBV9 and TRBJ2-2): DSGVTQTPKHLITATGQRVTLRCSPRSGDLSVYWYQQSLDQGLQFLIQYYNGEERAKGNILERFSAQQFPDLHSELNLSSLELGDSALYFCASSVWADGELFFGEGSRLTVL.

On this clone: Germline and junction disagree at one end, which may indicate a read error. This chain links TRBV5-1 with TRBJ1-2, with 8 bases fitting TRBD1. CDR3 size: 13 residues. Germline assignment: CDR1 SGHRS and CDR2 YFSETQ. CDR3 nucleotide sequence: TGCGCCAGCAGCTTGGCAGTCAGGGGGCTCACAGTTTTC. Protein: CASSLAVRGLTVF.

This chain uses TRBV24-1 with TRBJ1-2; D unresolved. CDR1 and CDR2 (germline): KGHDR, SFDVKD. V was shortened by 5 bases and J by 0 bases, with 9 bases between the two germline ends. This CDR3 is built from 14 residues. This CDR3 reads CATSGAGSNYGYTF. As DNA, the CDR3 is TGTGCCACCAGTGGTGCAGGTTCTAACTATGGCTACACCTTC.

The chain recombines TRBV2 with TRBJ1-2; D is ambiguous. This CDR3 is 13 amino acids long. The germline V gene encodes CDR1 SNHLY and CDR2 FYNNEI. Trimming shortened V by 1 base and J by 3 bases, and 6 bases separated the two germline ends. This chain's CDR3 is CASSEGQYYGYTF. The CDR3 DNA follows: TGTGCCAGCAGTGAAGGTCAATACTATGGCTACACCTTC.

This clone was seen just once. The J gene is TRBJ2-7, the V gene TRBV5-4; 7 positions match TRBD2. V dropped 4 bases and J dropped 5; count of bases not matched to a gene: 12. Germline V gene lookup returns CDR1 SGHNT and CDR2 YYREEE (reference sequence). This CDR3 is built from 15 residues. CDR3: CASSPAPGRGDEQYF. In DNA form, the CDR3 reads TGTGCCAGCAGCCCCGCTCCGGGACGGGGGGACGAGCAGTACTTC.

This clone was observed a handful of times. V is TRBV4-3 and J is TRBJ2-7; a weak D match, TRBD1 (5 bases). The CDR3 has 14 residues. V lost 3 bases and J lost 2, with 11 bases in between. CDR1 and CDR2 from the germline V gene are LGHNA and YSLEER. The CDR3 coding sequence is TGCGCCAGCAGCCAGGGTGCAGGGACCTACGAGCAGTACTTC. Protein: CASSQGAGTYEQYF.

This clone was observed once. The J gene is TRBJ1-2, the V gene TRBV12-3 or TRBV12-4; possibly TRBD1 for D (5 bases). V lost 10 bases, J lost 2 bases, and 14 bases lay in between. The CDR3 extends over 13 amino acids. CDR3 protein: CATSRGVNYGYTF. CDR3 sequence (DNA): TGTGCCACTTCACGGGGGGTCAACTATGGCTACACCTTC.

This clone was detected only once. The chain carries TRBV11-2 and TRBJ2-4; the match to TRBD2 covers 11 bases. Per germline, CDR1 SGHAT and CDR2 FQNNGV. The CDR3 spans 17 residues. V lost 3 bases and J lost 8; bases outside the gene matches: 12. The CDR3: CASSLRNSGGARDIQYF. The CDR3 DNA reads TGTGCCAGCAGCTTGCGGAATAGCGGGGGGGCCCGAGACATTCAGTACTTC.

The chain couples TRBV7-2 to TRBJ2-1; either TRBD1 or TRBD2 may fit D (5 bases each). The CDR3 totals 14 residues. The germline CDR1 and CDR2 sequences are SGHTA and FQGNSA. The V gene lost 5 bases and the J gene lost 6 bases, with 14 bases spanning the gap. The CDR3: CASSPRVGRNEQFF. CDR3 nucleotide sequence: TGTGCCAGCAGCCCCCGGGTGGGACGCAATGAGCAGTTCTTC.

This clone appeared a single time. The rearrangement links TRBV19 to TRBJ2-4; possible D gene TRBD2, 6 bases. Per the germline V gene, CDR1 is LNHDA and CDR2 is SQIVND (reference sequence). Trimming shortened V by 8 bases and J by 9 bases, and 17 bases separated the two germline ends. The CDR3 has 13 amino acids. The CDR3 region is CASHGTDTRIQYF. CDR3 nucleotides: TGTGCCAGTCATGGGACTGATACCCGCATTCAGTACTTC.

This clone was detected once. The genes are TRBV19 and TRBJ1-5, with 7 nucleotides matching TRBD1. Unmatched junction bases numbered 9, after V lost 10 bases and J lost 6 bases. Germline lookup yields CDR1 LNHDA and CDR2 SQIVND (reference sequence). There are 13 residues in the CDR3. CDR3 bases: TGTGCCACCGGGGACAGCTTAGGTCAGCCCCAGCATTTT. It specifies CATGDSLGQPQHF.

CDR3 in amino acids: CASSLDGTGANYGYTF. The CDR3 nucleotides are TGTGCCAGCAGCTTAGACGGGACAGGGGCCAACTATGGCTACACCTTC. The chain couples TRBV7-2 to TRBJ1-2; 10 bases match TRBD1. The CDR3 has 16 amino acids. Germline assignment: CDR1 SGHTA and CDR2 FQGNSA. Germline trimming cut 1 base from V and 2 bases from J; bases unmatched to any gene: 4.

J is TRBJ1-1 and V is TRBV6-4, with D perhaps matching TRBD1 (5 bases). The CDR3 totals 13 residues. The germline V gene encodes CDR1 MRHNA and CDR2 SNTAGT. Trimming took 6 bases from V and 2 from J, leaving 10 bases between them. This CDR3 reads CASRPGPNTEAFF. CDR3 bases: TGTGCCAGCAGGCCGGGGCCAAACACTGAAGCTTTCTTT.

The chain employs TRBV4-2 and TRBJ2-3, with 11 bases identical to TRBD2. Germline trimming cut 5 bases from V and 5 bases from J; bases unmatched to any gene: 21. CDR3 length: 20 amino acids. Per germline, CDR1 LGHNA and CDR2 YNFKEQ. The CDR3 region is CASSSKGGTSGPRGKDTQYF. The CDR3 bases are TGTGCCAGCAGCTCCAAGGGGGGGACTAGCGGACCACGGGGTAAAGATACGCAGTATTTT.

This rearrangement joins TRBV6-5 to TRBJ2-2; 9 bases map to TRBD1. The CDR3 is made up of 14 amino acids. Trimming removed 10 bases from V and 2 bases from J; junction bases left unmatched: 5. Germline-derived CDR1 and CDR2 are MNHEY and SVGAGI. The CDR3 region is CAIRDRVNTGELFF. CDR3 nucleotides: TGTGCCATCCGGGACAGGGTAAACACCGGGGAGCTGTTTTTT.

This sequence joins TRBV27 and TRBJ2-3; D perhaps matches TRBD2 (5 bases). Looked up from germline, CDR1 is MNHEY and CDR2 is SMNVEV (reference sequence). Between the trimmed V and J ends, which lost 1 base and 0 bases, there was a span of 11 bases. The CDR3 has 16 amino acids. This CDR3 is CASSLLTGFSTDTQYF. CDR3 DNA: TGTGCCAGCAGTTTATTGACGGGGTTTAGCACAGATACGCAGTATTTT.

This clone has just a few counts. The rearrangement joins TRBV6-5 to TRBJ1-2, with D possibly matching TRBD1 (5 bases). Trimming removed 7 bases at V and 8 bases at J, with 17 bases between. Germline values: CDR1 MNHEY, CDR2 SVGAGI. The CDR3 contains 13 residues. CDR3 sequence: CASTQTRTGGYTF. As DNA, the CDR3 is TGTGCCAGCACCCAAACTAGAACAGGCGGCTACACCTTC.

The CDR3 DNA is TGTGCCACCAGTGATTCGACAGGATTCACCGGGGAGCTGTTTTTT. Translated, it gives CATSDSTGFTGELFF. The rearrangement joins TRBV24-1 to TRBJ2-2; a possible D gene is TRBD1 (6 bases). From germline, CDR1 is KGHDR and CDR2 SFDVKD. V was trimmed by 2 bases and J by 4 bases, leaving 10 bases between them. This CDR3 has 15 amino acids.

Here the CDR3 reads CASRPNPGQGAYEQYF. CDR3 DNA sequence: TGTGCCAGCAGACCTAATCCGGGACAGGGAGCCTACGAGCAGTACTTC. V gene TRBV16 combines with J gene TRBJ2-7; 9 bases match TRBD1. The V gene's germline CDR1 is KGHSY and CDR2 FQNENV. The junction had 11 bases not matched to a gene; V was cut back by 6 bases and J by 2 bases. CDR3 length: 16 residues. The whole variable domain, remainder taken from reference TRBV16 and TRBJ2-7, is GEEVAQTPKHLVRGEGQKAKLYCAPIKGHSYVFWYQQVLKNEFKFLISFQNENVFDETGMPKERFSAKCLPNSPCSLEIQATKLEDSAVYFCASRPNPGQGAYEQYFGPGTRLTVT.